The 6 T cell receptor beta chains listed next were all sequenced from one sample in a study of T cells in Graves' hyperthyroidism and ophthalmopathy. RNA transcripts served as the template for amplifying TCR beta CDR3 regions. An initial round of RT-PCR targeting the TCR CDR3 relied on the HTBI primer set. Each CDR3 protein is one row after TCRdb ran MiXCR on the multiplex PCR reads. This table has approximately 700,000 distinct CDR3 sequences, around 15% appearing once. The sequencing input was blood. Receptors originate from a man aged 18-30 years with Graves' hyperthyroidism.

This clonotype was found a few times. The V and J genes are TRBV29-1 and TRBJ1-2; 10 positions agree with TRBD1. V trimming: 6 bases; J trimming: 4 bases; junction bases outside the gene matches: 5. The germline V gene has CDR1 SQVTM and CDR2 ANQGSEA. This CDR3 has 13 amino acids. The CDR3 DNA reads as TGCAGCGTCCATGGACAGGGGGGCTATGGCTACACCTTC. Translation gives CSVHGQGGYGYTF.

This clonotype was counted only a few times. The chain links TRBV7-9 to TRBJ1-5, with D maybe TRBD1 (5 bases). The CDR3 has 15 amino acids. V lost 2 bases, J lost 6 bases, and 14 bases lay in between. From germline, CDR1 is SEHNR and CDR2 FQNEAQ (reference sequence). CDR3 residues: CASSLNWWGGQPQHF. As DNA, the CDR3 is TGTGCCAGCAGCTTAAATTGGTGGGGGGGTCAGCCCCAGCATTTT. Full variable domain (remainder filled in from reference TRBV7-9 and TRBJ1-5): DTGVSQNPRHKITKRGQNVTFRCDPISEHNRLYWYRQTLGQGPEFLTYFQNEAQLEKSRLLSDRFSAERPKGSFSTLEIQRTEQGDSAMYLCASSLNWWGGQPQHFGDGTRLSIL.

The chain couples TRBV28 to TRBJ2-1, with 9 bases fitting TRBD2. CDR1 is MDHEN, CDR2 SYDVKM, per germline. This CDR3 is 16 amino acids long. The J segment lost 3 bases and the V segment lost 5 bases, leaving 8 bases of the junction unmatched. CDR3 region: CASSPLSGSYYNEQFF. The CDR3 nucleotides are TGTGCCAGCAGTCCTCTTAGCGGGAGCTACTACAATGAGCAGTTCTTC.

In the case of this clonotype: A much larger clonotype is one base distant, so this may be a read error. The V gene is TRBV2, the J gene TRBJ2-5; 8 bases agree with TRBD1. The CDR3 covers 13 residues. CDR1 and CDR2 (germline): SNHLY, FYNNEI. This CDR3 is CAGSVDRAGTQYF. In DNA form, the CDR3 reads TGTGCCGGCAGCGTGGACAGGGCTGGGACCCAGTACTTC.

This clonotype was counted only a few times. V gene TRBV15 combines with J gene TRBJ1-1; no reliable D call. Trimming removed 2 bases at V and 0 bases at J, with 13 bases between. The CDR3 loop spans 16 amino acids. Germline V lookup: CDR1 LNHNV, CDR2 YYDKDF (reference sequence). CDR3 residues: CATSRTHTTMNTEAFF. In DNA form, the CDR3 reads TGTGCCACCAGCAGAACACATACTACAATGAACACTGAAGCTTTCTTT.

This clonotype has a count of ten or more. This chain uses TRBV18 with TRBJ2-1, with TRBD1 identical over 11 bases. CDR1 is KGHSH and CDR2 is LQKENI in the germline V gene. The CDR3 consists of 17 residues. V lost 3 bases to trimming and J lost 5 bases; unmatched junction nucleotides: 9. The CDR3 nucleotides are TGTGCCAGCTCACCGAAACTCGGGACAGGGGGAGACAATGAGCAGTTCTTC. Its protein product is CASSPKLGTGGDNEQFF.